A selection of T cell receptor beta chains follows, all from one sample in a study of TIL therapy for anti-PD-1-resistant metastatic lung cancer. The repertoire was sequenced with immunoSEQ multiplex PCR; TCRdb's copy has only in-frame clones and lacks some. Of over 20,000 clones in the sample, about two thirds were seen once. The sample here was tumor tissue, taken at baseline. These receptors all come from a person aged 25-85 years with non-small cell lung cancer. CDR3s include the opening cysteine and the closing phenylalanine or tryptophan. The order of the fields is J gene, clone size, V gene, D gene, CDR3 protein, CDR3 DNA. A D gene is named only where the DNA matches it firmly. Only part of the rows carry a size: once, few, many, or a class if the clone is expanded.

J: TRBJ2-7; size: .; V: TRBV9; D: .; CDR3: CASSEQGGTYEQYF; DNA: TGTGCCAGCAGCGAGCAAGGGGGAACCTACGAGCAGTACTTC
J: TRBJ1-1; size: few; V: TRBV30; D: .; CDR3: CAWKTYSGTEAFF; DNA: TGTGCCTGGAAAACCTACTCTGGGACTGAAGCTTTCTTT
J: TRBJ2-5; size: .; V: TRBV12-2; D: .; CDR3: CASAGETQYF; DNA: TGTGCCTCAGCTGGAGAGACCCAGTACTTC
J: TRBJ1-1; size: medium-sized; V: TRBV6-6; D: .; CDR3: CASSYGSLNTEAFF; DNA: TGTGCCAGCAGTTATGGCTCTTTGAACACTGAAGCTTTCTTT
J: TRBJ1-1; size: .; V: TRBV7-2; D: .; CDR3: CASSLAAGTEAFF; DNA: TGTGCCAGCAGCTTAGCGGCAGGTACTGAAGCTTTCTTT
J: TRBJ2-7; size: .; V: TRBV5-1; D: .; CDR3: CASENDSGEQYF; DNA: TGCGCCAGCGAGAATGACAGCGGCGAGCAGTACTTC
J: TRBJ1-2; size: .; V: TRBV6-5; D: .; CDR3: CASSSTDSRSIGYTF; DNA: TGTGCCAGCAGTTCCACGGACTCGCGTTCCATAGGCTACACCTTC
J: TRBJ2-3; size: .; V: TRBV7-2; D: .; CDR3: CASSSAPTSTDTQYF; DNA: TGTGCCAGCAGCTCGGCACCTACTAGCACAGATACGCAGTATTTT
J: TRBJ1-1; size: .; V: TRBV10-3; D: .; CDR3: CAISISGARNTEAFF; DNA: TGTGCCATCAGTATCTCAGGGGCGCGGAACACTGAAGCTTTCTTT
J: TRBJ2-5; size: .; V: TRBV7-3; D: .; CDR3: CASSRRGTVQETQYF; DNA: TGTGCCAGCAGCCGCCGGGGGACAGTCCAAGAGACCCAGTACTTC
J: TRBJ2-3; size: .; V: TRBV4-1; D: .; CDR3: CASSRLGDPSTDTQYF; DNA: TGCGCCAGCAGCCGGTTGGGCGACCCTAGCACAGATACGCAGTATTTT
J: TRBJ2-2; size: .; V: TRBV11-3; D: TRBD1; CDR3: CASSPGTGGHTGELFF; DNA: TGTGCCAGCAGCCCCGGGACAGGGGGGCACACCGGGGAGCTGTTTTTT
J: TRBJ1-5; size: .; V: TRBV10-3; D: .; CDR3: CAISDEGSDQPQHF; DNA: TGTGCCATCAGTGACGAGGGGTCAGATCAGCCCCAGCATTTT
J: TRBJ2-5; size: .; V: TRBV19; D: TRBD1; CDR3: CASSIQGQGLETQYF; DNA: TGTGCCAGTAGTATCCAGGGACAGGGTTTGGAGACCCAGTACTTC
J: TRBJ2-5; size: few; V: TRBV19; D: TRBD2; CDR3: CASSQQLAGGGETQYF; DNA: TGTGCCAGTAGCCAACAACTAGCGGGGGGAGGAGAGACCCAGTACTTC
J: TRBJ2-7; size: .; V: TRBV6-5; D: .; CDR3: CASSYSSQEPYEQYF; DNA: TGTGCCAGCAGTTACTCTTCCCAAGAACCCTACGAGCAGTACTTC
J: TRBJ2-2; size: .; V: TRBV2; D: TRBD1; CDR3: CASSNRGNTGELFF; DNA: TGTGCCAGCAGTAACAGGGGGAACACCGGGGAGCTGTTTTTT
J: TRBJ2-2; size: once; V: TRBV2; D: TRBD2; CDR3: CASTRRGGGGTGELFF; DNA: TGTGCCAGCACCCGCCGGGGGGGAGGTGGCACCGGGGAGCTGTTTTTT
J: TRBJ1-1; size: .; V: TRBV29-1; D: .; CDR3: CSVEGRTREKNTEAFF; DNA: TGCAGCGTTGAAGGGAGGACCCGGGAAAAGAACACTGAAGCTTTCTTT
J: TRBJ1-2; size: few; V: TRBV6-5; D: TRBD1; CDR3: CASRGGQGKQGYTF; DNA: TGTGCCAGCAGGGGCGGACAGGGGAAACAAGGCTACACCTTC
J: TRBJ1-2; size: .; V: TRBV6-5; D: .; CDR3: CASSPNLGQTYGYTF; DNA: TGTGCCAGCAGTCCCAACCTAGGACAGACCTATGGCTACACCTTC
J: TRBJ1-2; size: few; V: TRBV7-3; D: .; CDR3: CASSLGPGEQYGYTF; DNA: TGTGCCAGCAGCTTAGGCCCCGGGGAGCAATATGGCTACACCTTC
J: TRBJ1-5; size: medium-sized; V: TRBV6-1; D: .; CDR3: CASSTGMGGNQPQHF; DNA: TGTGCCAGCAGCACAGGGATGGGTGGGAATCAGCCCCAGCATTTT
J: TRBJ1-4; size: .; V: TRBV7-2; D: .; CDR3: CASSGPTNEKLFF; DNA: TGTGCCAGCAGCGGACCAACTAATGAAAAACTGTTTTTT
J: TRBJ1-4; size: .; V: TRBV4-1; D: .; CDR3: CASSQDPREKLFF; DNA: TGCGCCAGCAGCCAAGATCCTCGGGAAAAACTGTTTTTT
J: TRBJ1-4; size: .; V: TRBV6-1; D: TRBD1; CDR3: CASSDRGRQSNEKLFF; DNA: TGTGCCAGCAGTGACAGGGGGCGCCAAAGTAATGAAAAACTGTTTTTT
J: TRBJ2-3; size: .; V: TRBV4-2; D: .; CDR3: CASSQGWADTQYF; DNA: TGTGCCAGCAGCCAGGGGTGGGCAGATACGCAGTATTTT
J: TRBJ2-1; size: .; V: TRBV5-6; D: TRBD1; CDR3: CASSFKPGQGAQQFF; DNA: TGTGCCAGCAGCTTTAAGCCGGGACAGGGGGCGCAGCAGTTCTTC
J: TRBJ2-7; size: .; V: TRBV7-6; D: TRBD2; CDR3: CASSFGGVAGSYEQYF; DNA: TGTGCCAGCAGCTTTGGCGGAGTAGCGGGATCCTACGAGCAGTACTTC
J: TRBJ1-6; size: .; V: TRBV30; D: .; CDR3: CAWSVTHGISPLHF; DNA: TGTGCCTGGAGTGTAACACACGGTATTTCACCCCTCCACTTT
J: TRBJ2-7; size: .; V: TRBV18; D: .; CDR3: CASSKGAQTYEQYF; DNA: TGTGCCAGCTCAAAGGGTGCCCAAACCTACGAGCAGTACTTC
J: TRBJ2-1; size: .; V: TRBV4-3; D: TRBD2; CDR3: CASSQEGLAGGLYNEQFF; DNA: TGCGCCAGCAGCCAAGAGGGACTAGCGGGGGGGCTCTACAATGAGCAGTTCTTC
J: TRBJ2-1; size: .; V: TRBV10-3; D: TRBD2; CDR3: CAISQPSGDNEQFF; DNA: TGTGCCATCAGCCAACCTAGCGGGGACAATGAGCAGTTCTTC
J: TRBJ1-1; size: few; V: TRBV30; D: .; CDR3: CAWSVRERQVNTEAFF; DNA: TGTGCCTGGAGTGTACGGGAGAGGCAGGTGAACACTGAAGCTTTCTTT
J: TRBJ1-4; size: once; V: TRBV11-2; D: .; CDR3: CASSLSRNEKLFF; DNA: TGTGCCAGCAGCTTATCCCGGAATGAAAAACTGTTTTTT
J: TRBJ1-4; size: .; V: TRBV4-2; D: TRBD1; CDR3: CASSQVSSAGGNEKLFF; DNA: TGTGCCAGCAGCCAAGTATCTTCGGCAGGGGGGAATGAAAAACTGTTTTTT
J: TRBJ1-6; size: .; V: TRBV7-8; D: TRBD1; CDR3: CASSWGAGGGSPLHF; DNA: TGTGCCAGCAGCTGGGGGGCAGGGGGCGGTTCACCCCTCCACTTT
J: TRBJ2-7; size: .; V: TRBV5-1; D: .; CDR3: CASSLRTETPYEQYF; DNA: TGCGCCAGCAGCCTGCGGACAGAGACCCCCTACGAGCAGTACTTC
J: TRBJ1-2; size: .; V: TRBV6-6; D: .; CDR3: CASSWGGQTNYGYTF; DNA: TGTGCCAGCAGTTGGGGAGGACAGACTAACTATGGCTACACCTTC
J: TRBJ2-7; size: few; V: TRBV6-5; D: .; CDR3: CASSWAPASYEQYF; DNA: TGTGCCAGCAGTTGGGCGCCAGCTTCCTACGAGCAGTACTTC
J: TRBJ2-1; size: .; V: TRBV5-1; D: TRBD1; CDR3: CASSFTYSGQGTYNEQFF; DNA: TGCGCCAGCAGCTTCACCTACTCCGGACAGGGCACCTACAATGAGCAGTTCTTC
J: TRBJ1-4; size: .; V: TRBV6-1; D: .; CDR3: CASSAGGREKLFF; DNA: TGTGCCAGCAGTGCGGGGGGAAGAGAAAAACTGTTTTTT
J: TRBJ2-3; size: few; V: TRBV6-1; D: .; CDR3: CASSEGGDDTQYF; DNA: TGTGCCAGCAGTGAAGGTGGGGACGATACGCAGTATTTT
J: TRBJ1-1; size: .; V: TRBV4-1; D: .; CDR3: CASSQGGRFTEAFF; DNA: TGCGCCAGCAGCCAAGGAGGGAGGTTCACTGAAGCTTTCTTT
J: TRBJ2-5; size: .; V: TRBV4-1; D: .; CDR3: CASSHELETQYF; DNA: TGCGCCAGCAGCCATGAGTTAGAGACCCAGTACTTC
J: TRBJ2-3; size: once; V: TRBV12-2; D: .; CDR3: CARPRESHTDTQYF; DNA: TGTGCAAGGCCCAGGGAGTCCCACACAGATACGCAGTATTTT
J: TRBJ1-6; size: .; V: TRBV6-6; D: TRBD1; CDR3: CASSQTGTGYSPLHF; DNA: TGTGCCAGCAGCCAAACCGGGACAGGGTATTCACCCCTCCACTTT
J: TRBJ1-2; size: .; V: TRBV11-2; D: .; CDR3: CASSLGGAGPNGYTF; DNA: TGTGCCAGCAGCTTAGGGGGGGCGGGACCCAATGGCTACACCTTC
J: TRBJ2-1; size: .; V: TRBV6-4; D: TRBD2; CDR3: CASSESSSGGNEQFF; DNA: TGTGCCAGCAGTGAATCGTCTAGCGGGGGGAATGAGCAGTTCTTC
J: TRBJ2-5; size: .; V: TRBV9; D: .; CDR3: CASSLRDLQETQYF; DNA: TGTGCCAGCAGCCTCCGGGACTTGCAAGAGACCCAGTACTTC
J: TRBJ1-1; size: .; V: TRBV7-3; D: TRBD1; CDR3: CASSLDRVGEAFF; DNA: TGTGCCAGCAGCTTGGACAGGGTCGGTGAAGCTTTCTTT
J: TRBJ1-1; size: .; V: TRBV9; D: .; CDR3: CASSVGQTHPGTEAFF; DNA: TGTGCCAGCAGCGTGGGGCAAACCCACCCGGGCACTGAAGCTTTCTTT
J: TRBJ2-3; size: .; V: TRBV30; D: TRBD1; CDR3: CAWRRDRSTDTQYF; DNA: TGTGCCTGGAGACGGGACAGGAGCACAGATACGCAGTATTTT
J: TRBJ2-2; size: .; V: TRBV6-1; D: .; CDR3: CASSDLTFDTGELFF; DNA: TGTGCCAGCAGTGATTTAACGTTTGACACCGGGGAGCTGTTTTTT
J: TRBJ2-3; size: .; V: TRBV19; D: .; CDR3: CASSPRSDTQYF; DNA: TGTGCCAGTAGCCCAAGGTCCGATACGCAGTATTTT